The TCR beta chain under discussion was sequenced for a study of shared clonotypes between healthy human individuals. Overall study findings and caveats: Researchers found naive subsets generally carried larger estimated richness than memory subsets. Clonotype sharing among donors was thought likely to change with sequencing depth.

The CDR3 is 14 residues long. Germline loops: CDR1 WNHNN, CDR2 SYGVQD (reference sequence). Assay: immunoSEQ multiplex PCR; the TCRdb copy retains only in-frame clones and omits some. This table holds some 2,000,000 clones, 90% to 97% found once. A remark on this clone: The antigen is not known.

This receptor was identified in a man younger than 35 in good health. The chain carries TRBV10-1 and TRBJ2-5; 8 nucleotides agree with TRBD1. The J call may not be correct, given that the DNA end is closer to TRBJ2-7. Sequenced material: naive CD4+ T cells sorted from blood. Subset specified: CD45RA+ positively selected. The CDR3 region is CASSESRTGREQYF. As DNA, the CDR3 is TGCGCCAGCAGTGAGTCAAGGACAGGGCGCGAGCAGTACTTC.